This entry lists 22 T cell receptor beta chains sequenced from one sample in a study of T cells after yellow fever vaccination (dated by TCRdb to about 2019). The library was produced with 5' RACE. This sample was sequenced with an Illumina HiSeq 2500. In TCRdb, the public reads were trimmed at Q25 with fastp and aligned with MiXCR, with productive beta chains retained. CDR3 protein duplicates are merged, each entry listing the most common genes and DNA. The sample has approximately 120,000 distinct CDR3 sequences on record, under 8.5% of them singletons. Around 2.7% of the sample belongs to the ten largest clones. In light of the paper, this sample's treatment or condition label describes: live attenuated yellow fever vaccine strain. The sequencing here drew on CD4+ T cells sorted from PBMCs, taken 10 days after the first yellow fever vaccination. These receptors were obtained from a man aged 18 to 29 who received the YFV17D yellow fever vaccine.

This clonotype has only a few counts. The chain links TRBV20-1 to TRBJ2-7; no reliable D call. V gave up 0 bases and J gave up 4 bases, with 13 bases separating them. Germline CDR1 and CDR2: DFQATT and SNEGSKA (reference sequence). This CDR3 has 14 amino acids. The chain's CDR3 is CSARDDTRGYEQYV. For the CDR3, the DNA is TGCAGTGCTAGAGATGACACTCGAGGTTACGAGCAGTACGTC.

The CDR3 loop reads CASRFRADRAPNQPQHF. CDR3 sequence (DNA): TGTGCAAGTCGCTTCAGGGCAGACAGGGCCCCCAATCAGCCCCAGCATTTT. The rearrangement links TRBV12-2 to TRBJ1-5; TRBD1 was called by the table and not checked on the DNA. TRBV12-2 is a documented pseudogene. This CDR3 contains 17 residues.

By share of the sample, this clonotype is medium-sized. The chain is built from TRBV27 and TRBJ2-3; 7 nucleotides line up with TRBD2. From germline, CDR1 is MNHEY and CDR2 SMNVEV (reference sequence). V was clipped by 7 bases and J by 0 bases; unmatched bases: 13. This CDR3 is 17 amino acids long. The CDR3 protein is CASMNGGIGPSTDTQYF. Here the CDR3 DNA reads TGTGCCAGCATGAACGGGGGGATCGGGCCTAGCACAGATACGCAGTATTTT.

At least ten counts were recorded for this clonotype. The J gene is TRBJ2-3, the V gene TRBV7-2; 7 bases agree with TRBD2. The length of the CDR3 is 15 residues. The trim removed 2 bases at V and 2 bases at J, leaving 4 bases unmatched. The germline V gene has CDR1 SGHTA and CDR2 FQGNSA. The CDR3 is CASSLQSGATDTQYF. CDR3 nucleotide sequence: TGTGCCAGCAGCTTACAAAGCGGGGCCACAGATACGCAGTATTTT.

This clonotype was recorded at least ten times. This chain uses TRBV20-1 with TRBJ2-1; 11 nucleotides align to TRBD2. Germline V gene lookup returns CDR1 DFQATT and CDR2 SNEGSKA (reference sequence). V lost 6 bases, J lost 6 bases, and 7 bases stayed unmatched. The CDR3 is 14 residues long. The CDR3 DNA reads as TGCAGTGCCTTAGCGGGGGGGCCGGGCAATGAGCAGTTCTTC. It specifies CSALAGGPGNEQFF.

This clonotype was counted ten times or more. J is TRBJ2-4 and V is TRBV5-1, with D hard to call. Germline assignment: CDR1 SGHRS and CDR2 YFSETQ. This CDR3 region has 14 residues. V was trimmed by 4 bases and J by 12 bases, leaving 20 bases between them. This CDR3 reads CASSDLIGHGAQYF. The CDR3 coding sequence is TGCGCCAGCAGCGACTTAATTGGCCACGGTGCTCAGTACTTC.

With respect to this clonotype: This could be a read error, since a much larger clone is one nucleotide away. V is TRBV12-3 or TRBV12-4 and J is TRBJ2-3, with 12 nucleotides matching TRBD2. This CDR3 contains 13 residues. This chain's CDR3 is CATGLAGTDMQYF. The CDR3 DNA reads as TGTGCCACCGGACTAGCGGGAACAGATATGCAGTATTTT.

This clonotype has at least ten counts. The chain links TRBV28 to TRBJ2-4; 8 positions agree with TRBD2. Germline V lookup: CDR1 MDHEN, CDR2 SYDVKM. Trimming took 3 bases from V and 8 from J; bases not matched to a gene: 9. The CDR3 spans 15 residues. The CDR3 coding sequence is TGTGCCAGCAGTTTCCCGGGGGGGCGAGGGGACATTCAGTACTTC. Translating it yields CASSFPGGRGDIQYF.

The rearrangement uses TRBV7-3 and TRBJ2-4; the D is unclear. Trimming shortened V by 5 bases and J by 1 base, and 12 bases separated the two germline ends. CDR1 is SGHTA and CDR2 is FQGTGA in the germline V gene. There are 15 residues in the CDR3. Written as DNA, the CDR3 is TGTGCCAGCAGCCCTGACCCCGGCGCCAAAAACATTCAGTACTTC. Its translation: CASSPDPGAKNIQYF.

There are many counts of this clonotype. The CDR3 DNA reads as TGCGCCAGCAGCTTTTTTTTAGACAGCGCATCGGACGGGGAGCTGTTTTTT. Its translation: CASSFFLDSASDGELFF. The rearrangement links TRBV5-1 to TRBJ2-2; D may be TRBD1 (5 bases). V shed 2 bases and J shed 7 bases, with 21 bases lying between them. CDR1 and CDR2 from the germline V gene are SGHRS and YFSETQ. The CDR3 loop spans 17 amino acids.

In this sample, this clonotype turned up many times. The V call is TRBV12-3 or TRBV12-4, the J call TRBJ1-5; 7 nucleotides align to TRBD1. V was pared by 6 bases and J by 10 bases, with 9 bases of the junction left unmatched. The CDR3 has 13 residues. The CDR3 region is CASSRDSSGPQHF. CDR3 DNA: TGTGCCAGCAGCCGGGACAGCTCCGGTCCCCAGCATTTT.

At least ten counts were recorded for this clonotype. The chain joins TRBV20-1 to TRBJ1-5, with a possible D match to TRBD1 (5 bases). CDR3 size: 12 residues. V was clipped by 3 bases and J by 4 bases, with 7 bases between them. In germline, CDR1 is DFQATT, CDR2 SNEGSKA (reference sequence). CDR3 sequence reads: CSASRVNQPQHF. DNA of the CDR3: TGCAGTGCTAGCAGGGTTAATCAGCCCCAGCATTTT.

On this clonotype: A much larger clonotype is one base distant, so this may be a read error. The gene calls are TRBV5-1 and TRBJ2-5; 8 positions match TRBD1. The CDR3 sequence is 14 residues long. V was clipped by 9 bases and J by 4 bases; unmatched bases: 11. Per germline, CDR1 SGHRS and CDR2 YFSETQ. The chain's CDR3 is CATSRDDRGETQYF. The CDR3 DNA follows: TGCGCCACCTCCCGAGACGACAGGGGAGAGACCCAGTACTTC.

This clonotype was recorded many times. The chain couples TRBV12-3 or TRBV12-4 to TRBJ2-3; TRBD1 agrees at 10 bases. V lost 6 bases and J lost 0; bases outside the gene matches: 6. This CDR3 has 16 amino acids. The DNA of the CDR3 is TGTGCCAGCAGCTTACGGACAGGGGGGAGCACAGATACGCAGTATTTT. It translates to CASSLRTGGSTDTQYF.

This clonotype was observed many times. Written as DNA, the CDR3 is TGTGCCAGCAGCCACCGGGACAGGGGACGAGTATTCTACTTC. Protein: CASSHRDRGRVFYF. This chain links TRBV7-9 with TRBJ2-4, with 10 bases lining up with TRBD1. CDR1 is SEHNR, CDR2 FQNEAQ, per germline (reference sequence). With 5 bases clipped from V and 16 bases from J, the junction kept 14 bases outside the gene matches. The CDR3 has 14 amino acids.

The sample holds many counts of this clonotype. This sequence joins TRBV18 and TRBJ2-4; D may correspond to TRBD1 or TRBD2 (5 bases each). The CDR3 is 15 amino acids. Germline lookup yields CDR1 KGHSH and CDR2 LQKENI. Between the trimmed V and J ends, which lost 2 bases and 11 bases, there was a span of 19 bases. The CDR3 coding sequence is TGTGCCAGCTCACCAGGATGGGGGTCCTTGGAGGTTCAGTACTTC. Translation: CASSPGWGSLEVQYF.

This clonotype was detected ten times or more. The chain links TRBV7-3 to TRBJ2-2; 7 nucleotides agree with TRBD2. The CDR3 covers 14 residues. V shed 3 bases and J 4 bases; nucleotides not matched to a gene: 2. CDR1 SGHTA and CDR2 FQGTGA come from the germline V gene. CDR3 sequence reads: CASSFTSVTGELFF. In nucleotides, the CDR3 is TGTGCCAGCAGCTTTACTAGCGTCACCGGGGAGCTGTTTTTT. Supplemented by reference TRBV7-3 and TRBJ2-2, the full variable domain reads GAGVSQTPSNKVTEKGKYVELRCDPISGHTALYWYRQSLGQGPEFLIYFQGTGAADDSGLPNDRFFAVRPEGSVSTLKIQRTERGDSAVYLCASSFTSVTGELFFGEGSRLTVL.

This clonotype was seen repeatedly, ten times or more. The genes are TRBV11-2 and TRBJ2-7; D remains unclear. The CDR3 has 13 amino acids. Germline lookup yields CDR1 SGHAT and CDR2 FQNNGV. V was pared by 5 bases and J by 9 bases, with 17 bases between. The CDR3 DNA is TGTGCCAGCAGCCCAAATCATGAGGTGCGGCAGTACTTC. As protein: CASSPNHEVRQYF.

This clonotype was detected ten times or more. The CDR3 nucleotides read TGTGCCAGCAGTTTGGGGGATTACTATGGCTACACCTTC. It encodes CASSLGDYYGYTF. The chain carries TRBV12-3 or TRBV12-4 and TRBJ1-2; the D gene is possibly TRBD1 (5 bases). The CDR3 contains 13 residues. The V end was cut by 3 bases, the J end by 3 bases, with 8 bases between.

In this sample, this clonotype turned up many times. This rearrangement joins TRBV12-3 or TRBV12-4 to TRBJ1-1; tentative D call: TRBD1 (5 bases). Trimming cost V 8 bases and J 4 bases, with 17 bases left between them. This CDR3 has 14 residues. The CDR3 loop is CASETMGGTTEAFF. The CDR3 DNA reads as TGTGCCAGCGAGACGATGGGGGGGACCACTGAAGCTTTCTTT.

This clonotype turned up a few times. The chain links TRBV6-5 to TRBJ2-3, with 9 bases aligning to TRBD1. The CDR3 sequence is 15 residues long. The V gene's germline CDR1 is MNHEY and CDR2 SVGAGI. The V gene end was trimmed by 0 bases and the J gene end by 5 bases; junction bases not matched to a gene: 3. Here the CDR3 reads CASSYSTGGKDTQYF. CDR3 DNA: TGTGCCAGCAGTTACTCGACAGGGGGGAAAGATACGCAGTATTTT.

This clonotype was detected only a few times. The V gene is TRBV20-1, the J gene TRBJ1-2, with no clear D. CDR1 and CDR2 from the germline V gene are DFQATT and SNEGSKA (reference sequence). The germline V and J ends were trimmed by 8 bases and 4 bases, with 17 bases remaining between them. The CDR3 contains 13 residues. The CDR3 DNA is TGCAGTTCCTTTCGAGCTTCGACCTATGGCTACACCTTC. This encodes CSSFRASTYGYTF.